These 10 T cell receptor beta chains share one sample of origin, sequenced in a study of cytomegalovirus exposure and HLA in healthy donors. In the PCR, 60 Vbeta and 13 Jbeta primers were used. Produced via immunoSEQ multiplex PCR; TCRdb's table is partial and in-frame only. This table has 240,000 or so clones, 82% appearing once. The sequencing sample was made of PBMCs. The receptors come from a woman in her 40s in good health and CMV-seropositive.

Only one count was recorded for this clone. This chain joins TRBV18 and TRBJ1-5; possibly TRBD1 for D (5 bases). Trimming shortened V by 8 bases and J by 4 bases, and 12 bases separated the two germline ends. The CDR3 covers 13 residues. Germline V lookup: CDR1 KGHSH, CDR2 LQKENI. CDR3 DNA sequence: TGTGCCAGCCGGTGGGGGGATAATCAGCCCCAGCATTTT. Translating gives CASRWGDNQPQHF.

The chain is built from TRBV30 and TRBJ1-6, with 7 bases that match TRBD1. This CDR3 is built from 13 residues. V trimming: 4 bases; J trimming: 6 bases; junction bases outside the gene matches: 3. Germline V gives CDR1 GTSNPN, CDR2 SVGIG (reference sequence). The DNA of the CDR3 is TGTGCCTGGACGGGACAGCTTAATTCACCCCTCCACTTT. Its translation: CAWTGQLNSPLHF.

V gene TRBV10-2 combines with J gene TRBJ2-3, with 9 bases fitting TRBD1. CDR1 is WSHSY, CDR2 SAAADI, per germline. V gave up 5 bases and J gave up 10 bases; unmatched junction bases: 10. This CDR3 is 14 amino acids long. CDR3 in amino acids: CASSPGQGLAPQYF. CDR3 bases: TGCGCCAGCAGTCCAGGACAGGGGTTGGCTCCGCAGTATTTT.

This chain uses TRBV5-6 with TRBJ2-7, with 7 positions matching TRBD1. The CDR3 runs 14 residues. Trimming cost V 2 bases and J 3 bases; bases outside gene matches: 5. The germline V gene has CDR1 SGHDT and CDR2 YYEEEE. CDR3 sequence: CASSFFDRDYEQYF. CDR3 in DNA: TGTGCCAGCAGCTTCTTCGACAGGGACTACGAGCAGTACTTC.

The chain employs TRBV27 and TRBJ2-5; 12 bases line up with TRBD2. The germline CDR1 and CDR2 sequences are MNHEY and SMNVEV (reference sequence). This CDR3 comprises 14 residues. V shed 2 bases, J shed 11 bases, and the junction held 6 bases outside the gene matches. CDR3 coding DNA: TGTGCCAGCAGTTTAGGCCTAGCGGGGGGGGAGCAGTACTTC. As protein: CASSLGLAGGEQYF.

The gene calls are TRBV19 and TRBJ1-1; D is unclear. In germline, CDR1 is LNHDA, CDR2 SQIVND (reference sequence). Trimming stripped 0 bases from V and 0 bases from J, with 11 bases between. This CDR3 has 16 residues. The CDR3 DNA follows: TGTGCCAGTAGTATAGATGAGGCAGCTCTGAACACTGAAGCTTTCTTT. Translating it yields CASSIDEAALNTEAFF. The full variable domain, with the rest looked up from reference TRBV19 and TRBJ1-1, is DGGITQSPKYLFRKEGQNVTLSCEQNLNHDAMYWYRQDPGQGLRLIYYSQIVNDFQKGDIAEGYSVSREKKESFPLTVTSAQKNPTAFYLCASSIDEAALNTEAFFGQGTRLTVV.

As regards this clone: Different DNA sequences within this sample yield the same CDR3. The J gene is TRBJ1-2, the V gene TRBV9; D unclear. Per germline, CDR1 SGDLS and CDR2 YYNGEE. Trimming left V 2 bases short and J 0 bases short, with 8 bases between. The CDR3 consists of 14 residues. The chain's CDR3 is CASSVGTANYGYTF. Here the CDR3 DNA reads TGTGCCAGCAGCGTTGGCACAGCTAACTATGGCTACACCTTC.

This rearrangement joins TRBV11-3 to TRBJ1-4, with no clear D. Germline CDR1 SGHNT, CDR2 YENEEA. V lost 2 bases and J lost 10, with 5 bases in between. CDR3 length: 11 amino acids. The DNA of the CDR3 is TGTGCCAGCAGCTTACACGGAAAACTGTTTTTT. This sequence encodes CASSLHGKLFF. Based on the CDR3 plus reference TRBV11-3 and TRBJ1-4, the full variable domain is EAGVVQSPRYKIIEKKQPVAFWCNPISGHNTLYWYLQNLGQGPELLIRYENEEAVDDSQLPKDRFSAERLKGVDSTLKIQPAELGDSAVYLCASSLHGKLFFGSGTQLSVL.

The rearrangement links TRBV10-3 to TRBJ1-3; a weak D match, TRBD1 (6 bases). CDR1 ENHRY and CDR2 SYGVKD come from the germline V gene. This CDR3 region has 17 residues. The V and J ends lost 2 bases and 4 bases respectively, with 18 bases between them. CDR3 amino acids: CAISEGPPGGKGNTIYF. The DNA for the CDR3 is TGTGCCATCAGTGAGGGGCCGCCGGGGGGCAAAGGAAACACCATATATTTT.

The chain uses TRBV5-1 and TRBJ2-1; D uncertain. The V and J ends lost 2 bases and 0 bases respectively, with 9 bases between them. This CDR3 spans 15 amino acids. Germline values: CDR1 SGHRS, CDR2 YFSETQ. CDR3 bases: TGCGCCAGCAGCTTCAAGGCAGGCTCCTACAATGAGCAGTTCTTC. Amino acids: CASSFKAGSYNEQFF.